These 22 T cell receptor beta chains came from one sample sequenced in a study of persistence of HIV-infected CD4 T cells. The immunoSEQ assay was version 4, run in survey mode. Only in-frame clones appear in the TCRdb table, and some are missing; sequencing was by immunoSEQ multiplex PCR. The profile covers tens of thousands of clones, with approximately 74% appearing a single time and around 1.9% taken by the ten largest. An overlapping HIV-1 Gag peptide pool stimulated these cells at 1 ug/peptide/mL. Sorting selected CD4+ T cells upregulating both CD40 ligand and CD69. These receptors lack a known antigen. The specimen was CD4+ T cells sorted from PBMCs after approximately 19-hour stimulation, collected from a patient who received antiretroviral therapy. These receptors originate from an adult man with HIV who was CMV-seropositive.

This clone turned up a few times. The V gene is TRBV7-3, the J gene TRBJ2-7, with 8 bases identical to TRBD1. This CDR3 region has 13 residues. Germline CDR1 is SGHTA and CDR2 is FQGTGA. The junction had 5 bases not matched to a gene; V was cut back by 5 bases and J by 5 bases. The CDR3 spells CASSPGQGHEQYF. The CDR3 DNA follows: TGTGCCAGCAGCCCTGGACAGGGACACGAGCAGTACTTC.

The chain carries TRBV5-5 and TRBJ2-3, with D possibly being TRBD1 (6 bases). The CDR3 runs to 15 residues. The ends were cut back, 4 bases at V and 1 base at J, with 13 bases in the middle. Per germline, CDR1 SGHKS and CDR2 YYEKEE (reference sequence). The CDR3 loop is CASSVRDTGTDTQYF. DNA for the CDR3: TGTGCCAGCAGCGTACGGGACACCGGCACAGATACGCAGTATTTT.

The V call is TRBV12-3 or TRBV12-4, the J call TRBJ2-1; the D is unclear. V lost 5 bases and J lost 4, with 6 bases in between. CDR3 length equals 12 residues. Written as DNA, the CDR3 is TGTGCCAGCAGTAAGGTATACAATGAGCAGTTCTTC. Translation: CASSKVYNEQFF.

This chain connects TRBV4-1 to TRBJ2-7; TRBD2 agrees at 9 bases. CDR1 is MGHRA and CDR2 is YSYEKL in the germline V gene. After removal of 1 base from V and 0 bases from J, the junction contained 7 bases not matched to a gene. There are 17 residues in the CDR3. Here the CDR3 reads CASSQVLLAGVSYEQYF. The DNA of the CDR3 is TGCGCCAGCAGCCAAGTGTTACTAGCGGGCGTCTCCTACGAGCAGTACTTC.

The chain couples TRBV5-1 to TRBJ2-1, with TRBD2 matching 12 bases. CDR1 and CDR2 (germline): SGHRS, YFSETQ. The CDR3 length is 19 residues. V lost 4 bases and J lost 6; bases outside the gene matches: 17. Here the CDR3 reads CASSLYRFLAGGPTNEQFF. DNA for the CDR3: TGCGCCAGCAGCCTCTACCGCTTTCTAGCGGGGGGGCCGACCAATGAGCAGTTCTTC.

The chain carries TRBV28 and TRBJ1-2; TRBD1 matches at 7 bases. The junction had 5 bases not matched to a gene; V was cut back by 8 bases and J by 2 bases. Germline assignment: CDR1 MDHEN and CDR2 SYDVKM. This CDR3 contains 13 residues. The CDR3 loop is CASRAGGNYGYTF. CDR3 in DNA: TGTGCCAGCCGGGCAGGGGGAAACTATGGCTACACCTTC.

The V gene is TRBV28, the J gene TRBJ2-3, with TRBD1 identical over 9 bases. The ends lost 4 bases at V and 5 bases at J; junction bases unmatched: 10. Per germline, CDR1 MDHEN and CDR2 SYDVKM. This CDR3 is 16 amino acids long. In nucleotides, the CDR3 is TGTGCCAGCAGTTCCCCGGGGGGACAGGGAAGAGATACGCAGTATTTT. This encodes CASSSPGGQGRDTQYF.

The V gene is TRBV29-1, the J gene TRBJ1-1; no clear D gene. This CDR3 contains 11 residues. Germline V lookup: CDR1 SQVTM, CDR2 ANQGSEA. V was cut by 4 bases and J by 8 bases, with 11 bases left in between. CDR3 protein: CSVGDTAEAFF. The CDR3 DNA sequence: TGCAGCGTTGGAGACACTGCCGAAGCTTTCTTT.

The chain links TRBV6-5 to TRBJ1-1; no firm D call. CDR1 and CDR2 from the germline V gene are MNHEY and SVGAGI. CDR3 length: 14 residues. V was shortened by 7 bases and J by 7 bases, with 19 bases between the two germline ends. CDR3 residues: CASTNPSGIDEAFF. CDR3 sequence (DNA): TGTGCCAGCACGAACCCCTCGGGGATTGATGAAGCTTTCTTT.

V is TRBV29-1 and J is TRBJ1-2; D call uncertain. The ends were cut back, 6 bases at V and 4 bases at J, with 12 bases in the middle. In germline, CDR1 is SQVTM, CDR2 ANQGSEA. The CDR3 loop spans 12 amino acids. CDR3 DNA sequence: TGCAGCGTGGTGACGGGTAGCTATGGCTACACCTTC. Amino acids: CSVVTGSYGYTF. Full variable domain (outside the CDR3, taken from reference TRBV29-1 and TRBJ1-2): SAVISQKPSRDICQRGTSLTIQCQVDSQVTMMFWYRQQPGQSLTLIATANQGSEATYESGFVIDKFPISRPNLTFSTLTVSNMSPEDSSIYLCSVVTGSYGYTFGSGTRLTVV.

The genes are TRBV5-4 and TRBJ1-3; D is perhaps TRBD1 (6 bases). Germline V gene lookup returns CDR1 SGHNT and CDR2 YYREEE (reference sequence). The CDR3 sequence is 15 residues long. The V and J ends lost 7 bases and 8 bases respectively, with 22 bases between them. The CDR3 region is CASPGTGRERDTIYF. The DNA of the CDR3 is TGTGCCAGCCCGGGTACAGGGAGAGAGCGGGACACCATATATTTT.

The chain couples TRBV4-1 to TRBJ1-2; TRBD1 might be the D (5 bases). Germline V gene lookup returns CDR1 MGHRA and CDR2 YSYEKL. The CDR3 extends over 15 amino acids. Trimming took 0 bases from V and 3 from J, leaving 11 bases between them. CDR3 in DNA: TGCGCCAGCAGCCAAGAAGAGGGGCGGGACTATGGCTACACCTTC. Translation gives CASSQEEGRDYGYTF.

This chain uses TRBV29-1 with TRBJ2-3; possible D gene TRBD2, 6 bases. The CDR3 is made up of 14 amino acids. Germline V CDR1 and CDR2: SQVTM, ANQGSEA. Trimming stripped 5 bases from V and 1 base from J, with 13 bases between. The CDR3 reads CSVPETRGTDTQYF. CDR3 in DNA: TGCAGCGTTCCAGAGACTAGAGGCACAGATACGCAGTATTTT.

The rearrangement links TRBV24-1 to TRBJ2-3; the D gene is possibly TRBD2 (5 bases). Germline CDR1 reads KGHDR; CDR2 reads SFDVKD. The CDR3 spans 14 residues. V was shortened by 5 bases and J by 2 bases, with 10 bases between the two germline ends. The CDR3 coding sequence is TGTGCCACCAGTGCAGGACTTAACACAGATACGCAGTATTTT. Encoded protein: CATSAGLNTDTQYF.

The chain joins TRBV5-8 to TRBJ1-2; a weak D match, TRBD1 (5 bases). Germline CDR1 is SGHTS and CDR2 is YDEGEE. The CDR3 has 13 amino acids. V gave up 4 bases and J gave up 8 bases, with 15 bases separating them. The CDR3: CASSEARGSGYTF. The DNA for the CDR3 is TGTGCCAGCAGCGAAGCTCGGGGGAGCGGCTACACCTTC.

This clone is judged medium-sized. The CDR3 DNA follows: TGTGCCAGCAGTGGGGGGACGTATAGCAATCAGCCCCAGCATTTT. Its translation is CASSGGTYSNQPQHF. This chain connects TRBV2 to TRBJ1-5; D perhaps matches TRBD1 (5 bases). This CDR3 region has 15 residues. The germline CDR1 and CDR2 sequences are SNHLY and FYNNEI. The V gene lost 4 bases and the J gene lost 0 bases, with 10 bases spanning the gap. The whole variable domain, remainder taken from reference TRBV2 and TRBJ1-5, is EPEVTQTPSHQVTQMGQEVILRCVPISNHLYFYWYRQILGQKVEFLVSFYNNEISEKSEIFDDQFSVERPDGSNFTLKIRSTKLEDSAMYFCASSGGTYSNQPQHFGDGTRLSIL.

This clone came up once. The chain combines TRBV6-5 with TRBJ2-3, with D hard to call. Germline CDR1 reads MNHEY; CDR2 reads SVGAGI. V was trimmed by 0 bases and J by 4 bases, leaving 11 bases between them. The CDR3 runs to 15 residues. The CDR3 sequence: CASSYSHGNADTQYF. The DNA of the CDR3 is TGTGCCAGCAGTTACTCGCACGGAAATGCAGATACGCAGTATTTT.

The chain couples TRBV5-1 to TRBJ2-3; 7 positions agree with TRBD1. CDR1 and CDR2 (germline): SGHRS, YFSETQ. With V trimmed by 1 base and J by 1 base, 3 bases remained unmatched. This CDR3 region has 15 residues. CDR3 sequence (DNA): TGCGCCAGCAGCTTGAACGGACAGGGCACAGATACGCAGTATTTT. This sequence encodes CASSLNGQGTDTQYF.

This chain uses TRBV29-1 with TRBJ1-1; 9 bases map to TRBD1. Germline V gene sequence: CDR1 SQVTM, CDR2 ANQGSEA. The CDR3 totals 14 residues. V shed 7 bases, J shed 6 bases, and the junction held 12 bases outside the gene matches. For the CDR3, the DNA is TGCAGCGCCAACAGGGGGCGCCGGGGCCCTGAAGCTTTCTTT. Its translation is CSANRGRRGPEAFF.

V gene TRBV5-4 combines with J gene TRBJ1-6; TRBD1 aligns across 9 bases. V lost 3 bases to trimming and J lost 10 bases; unmatched junction nucleotides: 8. The CDR3 spans 15 residues. Germline-derived CDR1 and CDR2 are SGHNT and YYREEE (reference sequence). The CDR3 DNA follows: TGTGCCAGCAGCTCGGGGGACAGGGAGGGCTCACCCCTCCACTTT. Its translation: CASSSGDREGSPLHF.

The J gene is TRBJ1-6, the V gene TRBV10-3; no definite D call. The V end was cut by 0 bases, the J end by 12 bases, with 6 bases between. CDR1 is ENHRY, CDR2 SYGVKD, per germline. The CDR3 consists of 12 residues. The CDR3 DNA reads as TGTGCCATCAGTGAGTCCACAGAACCCCTCCACTTT. This encodes CAISESTEPLHF.

J is TRBJ2-7 and V is TRBV28, with TRBD2 matching 11 bases. The CDR3 covers 16 residues. With 2 bases clipped from V and 3 bases from J, the junction kept 6 bases outside the gene matches. Germline assignment: CDR1 MDHEN and CDR2 SYDVKM. CDR3 coding DNA: TGTGCCAGCAGTTTACCCCCTAGCGGGGGGTTCTACGAGCAGTACTTC. Protein product: CASSLPPSGGFYEQYF. Complete variable domain (other parts from reference TRBV28 and TRBJ2-7): DVKVTQSSRYLVKRTGEKVFLECVQDMDHENMFWYRQDPGLGLRLIYFSYDVKMKEKGDIPEGYSVSREKKERFSLILESASTNQTSMYLCASSLPPSGGFYEQYFGPGTRLTVT.